Presented here are 27 T cell receptor beta chains from one specimen sequenced in a study of vaccination and CD4 T cells after COVID-19. The study sequenced cultured CD4+ T cell DNA using the Oncomine TCR Beta short-read assay. One entry per CDR3 protein results from TCRdb running MiXCR on the PCR reads. Among 20,000 to 30,000 distinct CDR3 sequences listed, approximately 50% were seen once. These receptors are not linked to any known antigen. Stated treatment: roughly nine-day PBMC culture with coronavirus spike peptide pools or control peptides (ViraFEST assay). The sequenced sample was CD4+ T cells from blood, cultured in vitro. These receptors all come from a human donor who had recovered from COVID-19.

The chain has TRBV11-1 and TRBJ2-3; D is uncertain. The germline V gene encodes CDR1 SGHAT and CDR2 FQDESV (reference sequence). Trimming shortened V by 2 bases and J by 3 bases, and 9 bases separated the two germline ends. CDR3 length equals 14 residues. CDR3 DNA sequence: TGTGCCAGCAGCTTACCCGGGTGGACAGATACGCAGTATTTT. Its protein is CASSLPGWTDTQYF.

The sample holds a few counts of this clonotype. This sequence joins TRBV20-1 and TRBJ2-5; D is perhaps TRBD2 (5 bases). This CDR3 region has 14 residues. Germline CDR1 reads DFQATT; CDR2 reads SNEGSKA (reference sequence). Trimming shortened V by 1 base and J by 0 bases, and 9 bases separated the two germline ends. The CDR3 sequence: CSARGAANQETQYF. CDR3 in DNA: TGCAGTGCTAGAGGAGCGGCCAACCAAGAGACCCAGTACTTC.

This clonotype was observed a few times. The chain uses TRBV6-1 and TRBJ1-5, with D tentatively TRBD1 (6 bases). The V gene lost 4 bases and the J gene lost 2 bases, with 9 bases spanning the gap. The CDR3 has 14 residues. The germline V gene has CDR1 MNHNS and CDR2 SASEGT. CDR3 loop: CASSVGGRNQPQHF. The DNA for the CDR3 is TGTGCCAGCAGTGTCGGGGGGCGCAATCAGCCCCAGCATTTT.

The V call is TRBV7-2, the J call TRBJ2-1; 9 nucleotides agree with TRBD2. There are 17 residues in the CDR3. In germline, CDR1 is SGHTA, CDR2 FQGNSA. V lost 2 bases and J lost 4; bases outside the gene matches: 9. In DNA, the CDR3 is TGTGCCAGCAGCTTATTAGGCGGGAGGGCAGGGTACAATGAGCAGTTCTTC. It is translated as CASSLLGGRAGYNEQFF.

The chain joins TRBV7-2 to TRBJ2-3; 10 nucleotides align to TRBD1. The CDR3 contains 19 residues. Germline V gene sequence: CDR1 SGHTA, CDR2 FQGNSA. V gave up 4 bases and J gave up 8 bases; unmatched junction bases: 21. The CDR3 loop is CASSSVARLRDRGITTQYF. As DNA, the CDR3 is TGTGCCAGCAGCTCGGTTGCCAGGCTCCGGGACAGGGGAATTACTACGCAGTATTTT.

This sequence joins TRBV11-1 and TRBJ2-1; 12 bases match TRBD2. The CDR3 is 16 residues long. Germline values: CDR1 SGHAT, CDR2 FQDESV (reference sequence). V gave up 1 base and J gave up 15 bases; unmatched junction bases: 13. CDR3 region: CASSLEERLAGDDRFF. Here the CDR3 DNA reads TGTGCCAGCAGCTTAGAGGAACGACTAGCGGGAGATGATCGGTTCTTC.

The J gene is TRBJ2-1, the V gene TRBV5-1; D unclear. Germline CDR1 SGHRS, CDR2 YFSETQ. The CDR3 spans 13 residues. The V end was cut by 1 base, the J end by 2 bases, with 4 bases between. The CDR3 is CASSLQAYNEQFF. The CDR3 region has the DNA TGCGCCAGCAGCTTGCAGGCCTACAATGAGCAGTTCTTC.

The chain links TRBV20-1 to TRBJ2-5; possible D gene TRBD1, 5 bases. The V gene's germline CDR1 is DFQATT and CDR2 SNEGSKA (reference sequence). The V end was cut by 5 bases, the J end by 2 bases, with 12 bases between. The CDR3 has 13 residues. The CDR3 DNA reads TGCAGTGCTTACAAAACAGGACAAGAGACCCAGTACTTC. Protein product: CSAYKTGQETQYF.

This chain uses TRBV7-2 with TRBJ1-2, with 9 bases fitting TRBD1. V lost 1 base to trimming and J lost 7 bases; unmatched junction nucleotides: 10. Germline V CDR1 and CDR2: SGHTA, FQGNSA. The CDR3 is 16 amino acids. CDR3 in DNA: TGTGCCAGCAGCTTAGAGGGGACAGGGCTTTCCCGTGGCTACACCTTC. Its translation is CASSLEGTGLSRGYTF.

The rearrangement uses TRBV6-2 or TRBV6-3 and TRBJ1-1; D remains unclear. Germline CDR1 and CDR2: MNHEY and SVGEGT. Trimming cost V 7 bases and J 4 bases, with 7 bases left between them. The CDR3 is made up of 11 amino acids. DNA for the CDR3: TGTGCCAGCAATCGGGGCACTGAAGCTTTCTTT. Residues: CASNRGTEAFF.

A few counts support this clonotype. J is TRBJ1-4 and V is TRBV27, with 7 bases aligning to TRBD1. Germline CDR1 is MNHEY and CDR2 is SMNVEV (reference sequence). V trimming: 4 bases; J trimming: 0 bases; junction bases outside the gene matches: 2. The CDR3 is 15 amino acids. CDR3 sequence: CASSSGTATNEKLFF. CDR3 DNA sequence: TGTGCCAGCAGTTCCGGGACAGCAACTAATGAAAAACTGTTTTTT.

This sequence joins TRBV19 and TRBJ2-3, with TRBD2 identical over 7 bases. CDR1 is LNHDA and CDR2 is SQIVND in the germline V gene (reference sequence). The CDR3 totals 15 residues. V lost 8 bases, J lost 1 base, and 9 bases stayed unmatched. The CDR3 sequence: CASREWGGRTDTQYF. In DNA, the CDR3 is TGTGCCAGTCGGGAGTGGGGGGGACGCACAGATACGCAGTATTTT. The complete variable domain, with remaining parts taken from reference TRBV19 and TRBJ2-3, reads DGGITQSPKYLFRKEGQNVTLSCEQNLNHDAMYWYRQDPGQGLRLIYYSQIVNDFQKGDIAEGYSVSREKKESFPLTVTSAQKNPTAFYLCASREWGGRTDTQYFGPGTRLTVL.

This chain uses TRBV28 with TRBJ2-5, with D perhaps TRBD2 (6 bases). Trimming removed 5 bases at V and 1 base at J, with 20 bases between. The CDR3 has 17 residues. The germline CDR1 and CDR2 sequences are MDHEN and SYDVKM. This chain's CDR3 is CASSGRAPGGSQETQYF. DNA of the CDR3: TGTGCCAGCAGTGGTCGGGCCCCCGGAGGGTCCCAAGAGACCCAGTACTTC.

The chain links TRBV19 to TRBJ2-7, with D tentatively TRBD1 (5 bases). This CDR3 spans 16 amino acids. V lost 0 bases and J lost 1, with 13 bases in between. Germline V gives CDR1 LNHDA, CDR2 SQIVND (reference sequence). CDR3 amino acids: CASSIDLGQGSYEQYF. DNA for the CDR3: TGTGCCAGTAGTATAGATCTCGGGCAGGGTTCCTACGAGCAGTACTTC. The complete variable domain, with remaining parts taken from reference TRBV19 and TRBJ2-7, reads DGGITQSPKYLFRKEGQNVTLSCEQNLNHDAMYWYRQDPGQGLRLIYYSQIVNDFQKGDIAEGYSVSREKKESFPLTVTSAQKNPTAFYLCASSIDLGQGSYEQYFGPGTRLTVT.

The chain joins TRBV12-3 or TRBV12-4 to TRBJ2-1, with D uncertain. V was cut by 5 bases and J by 9 bases, with 14 bases left in between. There are 13 residues in the CDR3. CDR3 loop: CASSQERTGEQFF. CDR3 coding DNA: TGTGCCAGCAGTCAGGAGAGGACCGGTGAGCAGTTCTTC.

With respect to this clonotype: At one of its ends the junction is not consistent with the germline gene, which may arise from a read error. In DNA, the CDR3 is TGCAGTGCTAGCGTTGGGACTAGCGGAAATTGGGGCTTC. This sequence encodes CSASVGTSGNWGF. The V gene is TRBV20-1, the J gene TRBJ2-7, with 11 bases aligning to TRBD2. Germline-derived CDR1 and CDR2 are DFQATT and SNEGSKA (reference sequence). The CDR3 loop spans 13 amino acids.

This clonotype turned up a few times. The genes are TRBV23-1 and TRBJ1-5, with D possibly TRBD1 on 5 matching bases. TRBV23-1 is treated as an ORF (open reading frame) with a function not yet certain. V lost 2 bases and J lost 6, with 14 bases in between. CDR3 length: 15 amino acids. CDR3 loop: CASSQTPGTPQPQHF. CDR3 DNA sequence: TGCGCCAGCAGTCAAACCCCAGGGACCCCTCAGCCCCAGCATTTT.

The genes are TRBV20-1 and TRBJ1-2; a weak D match, TRBD1 (6 bases). The V gene lost 2 bases and the J gene lost 3 bases, with 13 bases spanning the gap. The CDR3 is 14 amino acids. Germline V gene lookup returns CDR1 DFQATT and CDR2 SNEGSKA (reference sequence). Here the CDR3 reads CSARPHRVDYGYTF. The CDR3 DNA is TGCAGTGCTAGACCCCACAGGGTCGACTATGGCTACACCTTC.

The chain couples TRBV29-1 to TRBJ2-7; a possible D gene is TRBD2 (5 bases). Trimming removed 4 bases at V and 5 bases at J, with 27 bases between. Per the germline V gene, CDR1 is SQVTM and CDR2 is ANQGSEA. The CDR3 sequence is 17 residues long. CDR3 sequence: CSVVGAGKIRMSDEQYF. The CDR3 nucleotides read TGCAGCGTTGTAGGTGCCGGGAAAATAAGGATGTCCGACGAGCAGTACTTC.

In DNA, the CDR3 is TGTGCCAGCAGCCTAAGGGGGAGGGGGGGCCTCACAGATACGCAGTATTTT. It translates to CASSLRGRGGLTDTQYF. The rearrangement links TRBV4-2 to TRBJ2-3; a weak D match, TRBD2 (7 bases). CDR1 is LGHNA, CDR2 YNFKEQ, per germline. V gave up 4 bases and J gave up 2 bases, with 19 bases separating them. The CDR3 runs to 17 residues.

This clonotype is termed medium-sized. The chain carries TRBV5-1 and TRBJ1-5; D is unclear. CDR1 and CDR2 (germline): SGHRS, YFSETQ. The CDR3 runs to 14 residues. Deletions cut 0 bases from V and 2 bases from J, with 6 bases between. DNA for the CDR3: TGCGCCAGCAGCTTGGACTCCGGCAATCAGCCCCAGCATTTT. It translates to CASSLDSGNQPQHF. The full variable domain, completed using reference TRBV5-1 and TRBJ1-5, is KAGVTQTPRYLIKTRGQQVTLSCSPISGHRSVSWYQQTPGQGLQFLFEYFSETQRNKGNFPGRFSGRQFSNSRSEMNVSTLELGDSALYLCASSLDSGNQPQHFGDGTRLSIL.

CDR3 residues: CASRTGADTQYF. CDR3 DNA: TGTGCCAGCAGGACAGGGGCAGATACGCAGTATTTT. The rearrangement links TRBV2 to TRBJ2-3; 8 nucleotides match TRBD1. V was pared by 6 bases and J by 4 bases, with 0 bases of the junction left unmatched. The CDR3 totals 12 residues. Germline CDR1 reads SNHLY; CDR2 reads FYNNEI.

In this sample, this clonotype turned up once. The CDR3 DNA reads TGTGCCAGCAGTAGGGACAGGGGGAACAATTCCTACGAGCAGTACTTC. This codes for CASSRDRGNNSYEQYF. J is TRBJ2-7 and V is TRBV12-3 or TRBV12-4; 11 bases line up with TRBD1. There are 16 residues in the CDR3. After removal of 5 bases from V and 1 base from J, the junction contained 7 bases not matched to a gene.

This clonotype is medium-sized (0.01 to 0.1%) by share. The chain has TRBV28 and TRBJ1-5, with no clear D. CDR1 MDHEN and CDR2 SYDVKM come from the germline V gene. Trimming left V 3 bases short and J 4 bases short, with 13 bases between. The CDR3 runs to 15 residues. CDR3 sequence (DNA): TGTGCCAGCAGTTTTATGGGGATTGGGAATCAGCCCCAGCATTTT. It codes for CASSFMGIGNQPQHF.

This clonotype was found a few times. The V call is TRBV6-1, the J call TRBJ2-7; a possible D gene is TRBD2 (5 bases). Germline V gene data show CDR1 as MNHNS and CDR2 as SASEGT. This CDR3 region has 15 residues. V gave up 8 bases and J gave up 0 bases, with 17 bases separating them. This chain's CDR3 is CASRTTTKVSYEQYF. For the CDR3, the DNA is TGTGCCAGCCGTACGACTACCAAAGTCTCCTACGAGCAGTACTTC.

A few counts support this clonotype. The V call is TRBV21-1, the J call TRBJ2-3; the table's D call, TRBD1, has no DNA check behind it. TRBV21-1 counts as a pseudogene. This CDR3 region has 14 residues. In DNA, the CDR3 is TGTGCCCTCAGGGGCCAGGGAAGCACAGATACGCAGTATTTT. It encodes CALRGQGSTDTQYF.

The CDR3 nucleotides read TGTGCCAGCAGTTACGATCCGGGGACACGCTACGAGCAGTACTTC. It encodes CASSYDPGTRYEQYF. V usage is TRBV6-2 or TRBV6-3 and J usage is TRBJ2-7; TRBD1 is a possible D gene (6 bases). The CDR3 has 15 amino acids. Per germline, CDR1 MNHEY and CDR2 SVGEGT. Deletions cut 2 bases from V and 3 bases from J, with 14 bases between.